The 29 T cell receptor beta chains in this list originate from one sample, sequenced in a study of blood T cell repertoires in COVID-19. Sequencing was performed with immunoSEQ multiplex PCR; in TCRdb, only in-frame clones are kept and a portion is missing. The data contain about 120,000 clones, more than 75% of them singletons. Material: peripheral blood. These receptors all stem from a woman aged 45-65 years with acute or convalescent COVID-19.

There are a few counts of this clone. This rearrangement joins TRBV30 to TRBJ1-2; D ambiguous. The CDR3 has 12 residues. Trimming took off 5 bases at V and 6 bases at J, with 13 bases between the two ends. Germline values: CDR1 GTSNPN, CDR2 SVGIG (reference sequence). In DNA form, the CDR3 reads TGTGCCTGGGGAGACCCTAGACATGGCTACACCTTC. Its protein product is CAWGDPRHGYTF.

This chain connects TRBV18 to TRBJ1-5; TRBD1 matches at 7 bases. V trimming: 6 bases; J trimming: 6 bases; junction bases outside the gene matches: 5. CDR3 length: 13 amino acids. The germline V gene has CDR1 KGHSH and CDR2 LQKENI. CDR3 nucleotides: TGTGCCAGCTCGCCAGGGGGAGGTCAGCCCCAGCATTTT. This translates into CASSPGGGQPQHF.

In this sample, this clone turned up a few times. J is TRBJ2-7 and V is TRBV7-2; D is undetermined. Deletions cut 5 bases from V and 1 base from J, with 12 bases between. The germline V gene has CDR1 SGHTA and CDR2 FQGNSA. There are 14 residues in the CDR3. This CDR3 reads CASSPILPSYEQYF. The CDR3, as DNA: TGTGCCAGCAGCCCTATTTTACCGTCCTACGAGCAGTACTTC.

The chain has TRBV30 and TRBJ1-2, with 9 bases matching TRBD1. CDR1 is GTSNPN and CDR2 is SVGIG in the germline V gene (reference sequence). V lost 5 bases to trimming and J lost 8 bases; unmatched junction nucleotides: 9. The CDR3 consists of 13 residues. In DNA, the CDR3 is TGTGCCTGGGGAGCCGGGACAGGGAGCGGCTACACCTTC. It encodes CAWGAGTGSGYTF.

The rearrangement joins TRBV19 to TRBJ1-3, with 7 positions matching TRBD1. The trim removed 5 bases at V and 3 bases at J, leaving 1 base unmatched. CDR3 length equals 13 residues. The germline CDR1 and CDR2 sequences are LNHDA and SQIVND (reference sequence). CDR3 loop: CASSDRVGNTIYF. CDR3 nucleotide sequence: TGTGCCAGTAGTGACAGGGTTGGAAACACCATATATTTT.

This clone was detected only once. The gene calls are TRBV30 and TRBJ2-1; tentatively, D is TRBD2 (5 bases). The CDR3 covers 17 residues. Trimming pared 0 bases from V and 1 base from J, leaving 16 bases between. Germline V gene sequence: CDR1 GTSNPN, CDR2 SVGIG (reference sequence). This chain's CDR3 is CAWSVQREPASYNEQFF. The CDR3, as DNA: TGTGCCTGGAGTGTACAGAGGGAGCCTGCGTCCTACAATGAGCAGTTCTTC.

The chain recombines TRBV27 with TRBJ2-3; TRBD1 matches at 9 bases. J gave up 0 bases and V 5 bases, and 6 bases lay outside the gene matches. CDR1 is MNHEY and CDR2 is SMNVEV in the germline V gene (reference sequence). The CDR3 covers 16 residues. CDR3 protein: CASSRWTGVSTDTQYF. The CDR3 DNA reads as TGTGCCAGCAGTCGATGGACAGGGGTTAGCACAGATACGCAGTATTTT.

V is TRBV30 and J is TRBJ2-7; perhaps TRBD2 as D (7 bases). Germline values: CDR1 GTSNPN, CDR2 SVGIG (reference sequence). CDR3 length equals 14 residues. The ends were cut back, 0 bases at V and 5 bases at J, with 14 bases in the middle. CDR3 in DNA: TGTGCCTGGAGTGTAAGGCAGGGGAGGGACGAGCAGTACTTC. This sequence encodes CAWSVRQGRDEQYF.

The J gene is TRBJ1-1, the V gene TRBV28; unclear D gene. Deletions cut 7 bases from V and 0 bases from J, with 9 bases between. The CDR3 is made up of 13 amino acids. Germline V gene sequence: CDR1 MDHEN, CDR2 SYDVKM. The CDR3 is CASTSPVNTEAFF. CDR3 DNA: TGTGCCAGCACAAGCCCGGTGAACACTGAAGCTTTCTTT.

The chain links TRBV10-3 to TRBJ2-2; weak D call: TRBD2 (6 bases). The CDR3 has 13 amino acids. V was pared by 8 bases and J by 7 bases, with 14 bases between. Germline CDR1 ENHRY, CDR2 SYGVKD. The CDR3 DNA follows: TGTGCCATCGCCCCGGGACTCGACGGGGAGCTGTTTTTT. As protein: CAIAPGLDGELFF.

V and J are TRBV7-8 and TRBJ1-5, with TRBD1 matching over 7 bases. Trimming removed 3 bases from V and 3 bases from J; junction bases left unmatched: 5. Germline V lookup: CDR1 SGHVS, CDR2 FQNEAQ. This CDR3 spans 15 amino acids. The CDR3 here is CASSFWGQPNQPQHF. For the CDR3, the DNA is TGTGCCAGCAGCTTCTGGGGACAGCCCAATCAGCCCCAGCATTTT.

This chain links TRBV4-3 with TRBJ2-3; TRBD2 is a possible D gene (6 bases). The germline V and J ends were trimmed by 1 base and 10 bases, with 12 bases remaining between them. There are 13 residues in the CDR3. The germline V gene has CDR1 LGHNA and CDR2 YSLEER. CDR3: CASSQVGGMAQYF. The CDR3 coding sequence is TGCGCCAGCAGCCAAGTGGGGGGTATGGCGCAGTATTTT.

In this sample, this clone turned up once. The V gene is TRBV6-1, the J gene TRBJ1-5; 10 nucleotides line up with TRBD1. The CDR3 extends over 15 amino acids. V was clipped by 4 bases and J by 5 bases; unmatched bases: 5. In germline, CDR1 is MNHNS, CDR2 SASEGT. In nucleotides, the CDR3 is TGTGCCAGCAGTGCAGCCGGGACAGGGGATCAGCCCCAGCATTTT. As protein: CASSAAGTGDQPQHF.

The sample holds one count of this clone. The chain combines TRBV11-2 with TRBJ1-5, with 7 bases aligning to TRBD1. The V gene end was trimmed by 5 bases and the J gene end by 5 bases; junction bases not matched to a gene: 9. Germline CDR1 and CDR2: SGHAT and FQNNGV. The CDR3 runs 15 residues. CDR3: CASSQRGGGYQPQHF. CDR3 nucleotides: TGTGCCAGCAGCCAGCGAGGGGGCGGGTATCAGCCCCAGCATTTT.

The rearrangement uses TRBV7-8 and TRBJ2-3, with TRBD2 identical over 13 bases. Germline loops: CDR1 SGHVS, CDR2 FQNEAQ. V dropped 5 bases and J dropped 8; count of bases not matched to a gene: 16. The length of the CDR3 is 18 residues. CDR3 residues: CASSPRSTGTSGIGTQYF. DNA of the CDR3: TGTGCCAGCAGCCCCCGATCTACCGGGACTAGCGGGATCGGTACGCAGTATTTT.

V usage is TRBV11-2 and J usage is TRBJ2-3; 9 bases are shared with TRBD2. The V and J ends lost 5 bases and 6 bases, in that order; junction bases with no gene match: 21. Germline loops: CDR1 SGHAT, CDR2 FQNNGV. The CDR3 runs 19 residues. The CDR3 bases are TGTGCCAGCAGCCCTAAGGGGGGCGCAGCGGGAGGCCTCAGGGATACGCAGTATTTT. It is translated as CASSPKGGAAGGLRDTQYF.

The V call is TRBV18, the J call TRBJ1-3, with a weak D call TRBD1 (6 bases). V lost 3 bases and J 4 bases, leaving 10 bases between the germline ends. This CDR3 is 14 amino acids long. Germline V gene data show CDR1 as KGHSH and CDR2 as LQKENI. Here the CDR3 DNA reads TGTGCCAGCTCACCGGACAGACTGGGAAACACCATATATTTT. It translates to CASSPDRLGNTIYF.

The rearrangement links TRBV13 to TRBJ1-6, with D possibly being TRBD1 (5 bases). Trimming left V 5 bases short and J 5 bases short, with 7 bases between. Germline CDR1 PRHDT, CDR2 FYEKMQ (reference sequence). CDR3 length: 13 residues. CDR3 bases: TGTGCCAGCAGCCCACAGGATAATTCACCCCTCCACTTT. The encoded protein is CASSPQDNSPLHF.

The chain employs TRBV3-1 (or the pseudogene TRBV3-2) and TRBJ2-2; D unclear. Germline lookup yields CDR1 LGHDT and CDR2 YNNKEL (reference sequence). V shed 0 bases and J shed 5 bases, with 10 bases lying between them. CDR3 size: 15 residues. The CDR3 DNA sequence: TGTGCCAGCAGCCAAGAGGGCCCAGCAACCGGGGAGCTGTTTTTT. Translated: CASSQEGPATGELFF.

The CDR3 is CASIFDREKDTQYF. As DNA, the CDR3 is TGTGCCAGCATCTTTGACAGGGAAAAGGATACGCAGTATTTT. The chain has TRBV3-1 (or the pseudogene TRBV3-2) and TRBJ2-3; the match to TRBD1 covers 7 bases. Looked up from germline, CDR1 is LGHDT and CDR2 is YNNKEL (reference sequence). This CDR3 spans 14 amino acids. The junction had 10 bases not matched to a gene; V was cut back by 7 bases and J by 6 bases.

The chain employs TRBV10-3 and TRBJ2-3; 10 bases match TRBD2. CDR3 length: 16 residues. CDR1 and CDR2 (germline): ENHRY, SYGVKD. J lost 4 bases, V lost 8 bases, and 12 bases had no gene match. The CDR3 spells CAIGGVNLAGADTQYF. Written as DNA, the CDR3 is TGTGCCATCGGGGGGGTCAATCTAGCGGGAGCAGATACGCAGTATTTT.

V and J are TRBV13 and TRBJ2-6; perhaps TRBD2 as D (6 bases). Trimming removed 3 bases at V and 1 base at J, with 7 bases between. The CDR3 loop spans 15 amino acids. Germline CDR1 is PRHDT and CDR2 is FYEKMQ (reference sequence). The CDR3 sequence: CASSLRESGANVLTF. Here the CDR3 DNA reads TGTGCCAGCAGCTTGCGGGAATCTGGGGCCAACGTCCTGACTTTC.

The rearrangement uses TRBV6-2 or TRBV6-3 and TRBJ2-2; the match to TRBD2 covers 8 bases. CDR3 length equals 17 residues. Germline lookup yields CDR1 MNHEY and CDR2 SVGEGT. Trimming cost V 6 bases and J 0 bases; bases outside gene matches: 9. CDR3 DNA: TGTGCCAGCAGCCCCTTTAGACTAGCGCCGAACACCGGGGAGCTGTTTTTT. Its protein product is CASSPFRLAPNTGELFF.

CDR3 DNA sequence: TGTGCCAGCTCAGCCCTAGCGGGAGGTGGCAATGAGCAGTTCTTC. Its translation is CASSALAGGGNEQFF. The chain has TRBV18 and TRBJ2-1; 11 nucleotides align to TRBD2. The V gene's germline CDR1 is KGHSH and CDR2 LQKENI. The CDR3 is 15 residues long. Germline trimming cut 5 bases from V and 6 bases from J; bases unmatched to any gene: 6.

The chain carries TRBV7-6 and TRBJ2-1, with D unresolved. The germline V and J ends were trimmed by 3 bases and 4 bases, with 7 bases remaining between them. Germline-derived CDR1 and CDR2 are SGHVS and FNYEAQ. The length of the CDR3 is 13 residues. The CDR3 nucleotides read TGTGCCAGCAGCTTTGACATTTACAATGAGCAGTTCTTC. It specifies CASSFDIYNEQFF.

The V call is TRBV2, the J call TRBJ1-2, with 7 bases aligning to TRBD1. The germline V gene has CDR1 SNHLY and CDR2 FYNNEI. CDR3 length equals 15 residues. Trimming cost V 6 bases and J 0 bases; bases outside gene matches: 7. This CDR3 is CASSYSGGANYGYTF. In DNA form, the CDR3 reads TGTGCCAGCAGCTACTCAGGGGGAGCTAACTATGGCTACACCTTC.

This clone was detected once. The chain joins TRBV24-1 to TRBJ2-1; 7 bases fit TRBD2. V lost 3 bases and J lost 2; bases outside the gene matches: 6. Germline-derived CDR1 and CDR2 are KGHDR and SFDVKD. This CDR3 spans 16 amino acids. The CDR3 DNA sequence: TGTGCCACCAGTGATGGACCGGGGGGACCCTACAATGAGCAGTTCTTC. Amino acid sequence: CATSDGPGGPYNEQFF.

The chain carries TRBV5-1 and TRBJ1-2, with TRBD1 matching over 8 bases. The trim removed 0 bases at V and 2 bases at J, leaving 12 bases unmatched. Germline V gene lookup returns CDR1 SGHRS and CDR2 YFSETQ. There are 18 residues in the CDR3. As DNA, the CDR3 is TGCGCCAGCAGCTTGGGGACAGGGTTTCTTCGGCCCAACTATGGCTACACCTTC. It translates to CASSLGTGFLRPNYGYTF.

The chain carries TRBV11-2 and TRBJ2-3; possibly TRBD2 for D (6 bases). V lost 2 bases and J lost 5, with 17 bases in between. CDR1 is SGHAT and CDR2 is FQNNGV in the germline V gene. CDR3 length: 16 residues. CDR3 coding DNA: TGTGCCAGCAGCTTATTGAATAGCGGAACAGGAGATACGCAGTATTTT. Amino acids: CASSLLNSGTGDTQYF.